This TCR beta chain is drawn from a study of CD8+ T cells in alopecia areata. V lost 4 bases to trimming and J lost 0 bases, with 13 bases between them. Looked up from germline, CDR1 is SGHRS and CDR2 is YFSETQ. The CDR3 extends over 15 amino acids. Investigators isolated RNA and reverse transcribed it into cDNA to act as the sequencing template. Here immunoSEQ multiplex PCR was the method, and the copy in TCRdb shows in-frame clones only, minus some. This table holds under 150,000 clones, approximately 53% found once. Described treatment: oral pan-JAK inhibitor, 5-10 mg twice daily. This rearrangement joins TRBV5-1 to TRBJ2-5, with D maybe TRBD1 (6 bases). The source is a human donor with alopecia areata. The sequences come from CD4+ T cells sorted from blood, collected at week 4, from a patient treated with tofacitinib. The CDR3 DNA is TGCGCCAGCAGCCGGACAGCCCGGTACCAAGAGACCCAGTACTTC. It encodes CASSRTARYQETQYF.